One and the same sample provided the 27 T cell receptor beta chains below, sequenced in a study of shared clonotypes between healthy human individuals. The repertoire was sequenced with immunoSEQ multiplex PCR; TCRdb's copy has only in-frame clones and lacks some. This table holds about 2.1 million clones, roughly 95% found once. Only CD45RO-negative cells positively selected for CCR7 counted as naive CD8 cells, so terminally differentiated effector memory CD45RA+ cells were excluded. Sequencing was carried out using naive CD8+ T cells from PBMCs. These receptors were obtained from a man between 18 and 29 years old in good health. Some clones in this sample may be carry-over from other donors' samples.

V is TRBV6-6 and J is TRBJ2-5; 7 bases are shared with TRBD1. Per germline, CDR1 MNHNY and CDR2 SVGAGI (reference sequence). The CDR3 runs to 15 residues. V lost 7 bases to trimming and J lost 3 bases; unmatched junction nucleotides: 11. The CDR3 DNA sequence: TGTGCCAGCACTCACCTCGGGACAGTGAAAGAGACCCAGTACTTC. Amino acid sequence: CASTHLGTVKETQYF.

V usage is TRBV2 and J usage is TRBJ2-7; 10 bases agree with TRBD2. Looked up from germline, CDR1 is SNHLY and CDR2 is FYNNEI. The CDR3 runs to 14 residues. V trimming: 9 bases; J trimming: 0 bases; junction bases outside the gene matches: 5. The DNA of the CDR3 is TGTGCCAGAAACAGCGGGAGGGCCTCCTACGAGCAGTACTTC. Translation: CARNSGRASYEQYF.

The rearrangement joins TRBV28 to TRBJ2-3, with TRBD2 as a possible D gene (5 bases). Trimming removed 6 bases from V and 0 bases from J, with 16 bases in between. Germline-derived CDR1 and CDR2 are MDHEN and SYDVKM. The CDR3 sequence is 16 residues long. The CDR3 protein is CASSWYDSVSTDTQYF. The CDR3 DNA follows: TGTGCCAGCAGCTGGTATGATAGCGTTAGCACAGATACGCAGTATTTT. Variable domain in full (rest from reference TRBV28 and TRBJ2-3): DVKVTQSSRYLVKRTGEKVFLECVQDMDHENMFWYRQDPGLGLRLIYFSYDVKMKEKGDIPEGYSVSREKKERFSLILESASTNQTSMYLCASSWYDSVSTDTQYFGPGTRLTVL.

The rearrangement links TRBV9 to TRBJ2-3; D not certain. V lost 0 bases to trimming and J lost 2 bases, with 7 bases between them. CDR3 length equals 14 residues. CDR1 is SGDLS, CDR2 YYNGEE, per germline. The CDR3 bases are TGTGCCAGCAGCGTAGCCCGATACACAGATACGCAGTATTTT. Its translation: CASSVARYTDTQYF.

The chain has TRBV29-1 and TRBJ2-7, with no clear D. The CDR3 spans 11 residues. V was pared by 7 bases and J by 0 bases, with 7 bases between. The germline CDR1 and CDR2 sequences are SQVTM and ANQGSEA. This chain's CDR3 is CSARSSYEQYF. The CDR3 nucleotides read TGCAGCGCCCGGAGCTCCTACGAGCAGTACTTC.

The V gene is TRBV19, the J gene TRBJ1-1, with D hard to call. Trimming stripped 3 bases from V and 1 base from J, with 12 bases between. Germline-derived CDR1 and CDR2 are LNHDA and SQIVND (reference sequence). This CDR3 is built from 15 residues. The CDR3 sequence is CASSMNGGSNTEAFF. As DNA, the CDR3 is TGTGCCAGTAGTATGAATGGCGGCTCGAACACTGAAGCTTTCTTT.

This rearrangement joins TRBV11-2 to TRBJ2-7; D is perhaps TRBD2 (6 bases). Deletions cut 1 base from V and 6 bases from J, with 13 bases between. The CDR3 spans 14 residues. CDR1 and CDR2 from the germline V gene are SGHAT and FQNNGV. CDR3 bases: TGTGCCAGCAGCTTAGGTAGCCTGGGGGGCGAGCAGTACTTC. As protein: CASSLGSLGGEQYF. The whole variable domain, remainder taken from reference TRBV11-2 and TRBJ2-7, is EAGVAQSPRYKIIEKRQSVAFWCNPISGHATLYWYQQILGQGPKLLIQFQNNGVVDDSQLPKDRFSAERLKGVDSTLKIQPAKLEDSAVYLCASSLGSLGGEQYFGPGTRLTVT.

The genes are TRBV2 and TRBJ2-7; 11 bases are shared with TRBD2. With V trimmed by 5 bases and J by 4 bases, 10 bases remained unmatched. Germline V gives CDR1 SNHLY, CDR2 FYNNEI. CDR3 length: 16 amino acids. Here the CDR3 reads CASSPLPSGRFYEQYF. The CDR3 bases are TGTGCCAGCAGTCCCCTCCCTAGCGGGAGGTTTTACGAGCAGTACTTC.

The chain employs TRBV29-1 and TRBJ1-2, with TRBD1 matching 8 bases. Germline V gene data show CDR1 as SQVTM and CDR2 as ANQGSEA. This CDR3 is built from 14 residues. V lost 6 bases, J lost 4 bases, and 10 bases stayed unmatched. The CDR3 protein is CSVGQAAGFYGYTF. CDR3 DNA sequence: TGCAGCGTGGGACAGGCCGCGGGTTTCTATGGCTACACCTTC.

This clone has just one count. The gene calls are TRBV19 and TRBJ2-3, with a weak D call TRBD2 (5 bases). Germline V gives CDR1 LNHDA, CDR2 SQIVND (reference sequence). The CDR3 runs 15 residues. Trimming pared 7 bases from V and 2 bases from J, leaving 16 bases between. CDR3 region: CASTVGSSDTDTQYF. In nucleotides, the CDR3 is TGTGCCAGTACCGTGGGGAGTAGCGACACAGATACGCAGTATTTT.

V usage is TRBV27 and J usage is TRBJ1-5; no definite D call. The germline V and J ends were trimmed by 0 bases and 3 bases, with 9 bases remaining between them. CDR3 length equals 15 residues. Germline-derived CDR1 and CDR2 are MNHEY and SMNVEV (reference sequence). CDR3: CASSLSMGVNQPQHF. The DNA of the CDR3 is TGTGCCAGCAGTTTATCGATGGGCGTCAATCAGCCCCAGCATTTT.

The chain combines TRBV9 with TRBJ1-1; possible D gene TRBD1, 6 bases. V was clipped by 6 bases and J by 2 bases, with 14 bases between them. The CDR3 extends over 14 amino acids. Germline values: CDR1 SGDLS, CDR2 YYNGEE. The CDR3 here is CASNPGQTNTEAFF. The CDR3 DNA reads TGTGCCAGCAACCCGGGACAAACAAACACTGAAGCTTTCTTT.

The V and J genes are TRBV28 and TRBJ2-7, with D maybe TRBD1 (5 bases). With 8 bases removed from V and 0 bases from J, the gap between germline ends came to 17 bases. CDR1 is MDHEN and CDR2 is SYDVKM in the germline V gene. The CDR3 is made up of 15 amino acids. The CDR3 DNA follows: TGTGCCAGCCGGACCACACAGGACCCCTCCTACGAGCAGTACTTC. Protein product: CASRTTQDPSYEQYF.

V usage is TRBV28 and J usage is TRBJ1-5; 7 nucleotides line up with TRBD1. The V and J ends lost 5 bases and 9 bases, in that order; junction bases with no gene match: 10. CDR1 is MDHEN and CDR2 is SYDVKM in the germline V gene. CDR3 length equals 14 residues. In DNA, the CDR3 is TGTGCCAGCAGTCAACAGGGGAGGTATAGGCCCCAGCATTTT. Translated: CASSQQGRYRPQHF.

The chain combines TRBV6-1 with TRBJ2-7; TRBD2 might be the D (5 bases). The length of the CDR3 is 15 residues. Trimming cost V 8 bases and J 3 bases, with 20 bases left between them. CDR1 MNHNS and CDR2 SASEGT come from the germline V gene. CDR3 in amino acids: CASVRWAGVGYEQYF. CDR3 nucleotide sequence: TGTGCCAGCGTACGGTGGGCGGGTGTAGGCTACGAGCAGTACTTC.

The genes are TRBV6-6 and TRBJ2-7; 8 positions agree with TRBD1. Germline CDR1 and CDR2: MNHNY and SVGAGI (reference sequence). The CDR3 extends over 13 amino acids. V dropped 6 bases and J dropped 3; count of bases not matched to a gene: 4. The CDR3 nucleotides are TGTGCCAGCAGGCCAGGGGGCGTCTACGAGCAGTACTTC. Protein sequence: CASRPGGVYEQYF.

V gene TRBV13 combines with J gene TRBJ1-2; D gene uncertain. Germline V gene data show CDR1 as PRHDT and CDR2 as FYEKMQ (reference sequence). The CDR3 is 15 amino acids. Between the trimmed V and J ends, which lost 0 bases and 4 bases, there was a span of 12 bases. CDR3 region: CASSLGGRERYGYTF. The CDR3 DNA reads TGTGCCAGCAGCTTAGGCGGGCGGGAGCGCTATGGCTACACCTTC. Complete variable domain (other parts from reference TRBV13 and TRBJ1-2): AAGVIQSPRHLIKEKRETATLKCYPIPRHDTVYWYQQGPGQDPQFLISFYEKMQSDKGSIPDRFSAQQFSDYHSELNMSSLELGDSALYFCASSLGGRERYGYTFGSGTRLTVV.

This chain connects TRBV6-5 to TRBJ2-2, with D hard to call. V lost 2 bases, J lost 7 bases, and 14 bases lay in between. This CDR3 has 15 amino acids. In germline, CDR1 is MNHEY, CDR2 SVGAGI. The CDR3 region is CASSYVYGKVGELFF. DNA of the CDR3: TGTGCCAGCAGTTACGTCTATGGGAAGGTCGGGGAGCTGTTTTTT.

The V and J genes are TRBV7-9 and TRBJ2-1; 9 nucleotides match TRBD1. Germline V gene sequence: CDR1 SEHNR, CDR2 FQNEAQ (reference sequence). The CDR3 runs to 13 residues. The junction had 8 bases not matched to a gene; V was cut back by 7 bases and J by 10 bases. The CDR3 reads CASIGQGIGEQFF. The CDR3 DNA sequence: TGTGCCAGCATAGGACAGGGGATTGGAGAGCAGTTCTTC. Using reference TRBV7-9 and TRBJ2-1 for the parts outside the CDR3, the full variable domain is DTGVSQNPRHKITKRGQNVTFRCDPISEHNRLYWYRQTLGQGPEFLTYFQNEAQLEKSRLLSDRFSAERPKGSFSTLEIQRTEQGDSAMYLCASIGQGIGEQFFGPGTRLTVL.

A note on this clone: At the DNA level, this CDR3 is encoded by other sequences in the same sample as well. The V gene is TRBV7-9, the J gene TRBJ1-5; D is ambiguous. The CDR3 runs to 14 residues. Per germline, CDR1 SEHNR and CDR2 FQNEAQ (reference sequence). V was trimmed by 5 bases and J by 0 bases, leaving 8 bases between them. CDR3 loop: CASSAGGSNQPQHF. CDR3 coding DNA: TGTGCCAGCAGCGCAGGTGGTAGCAATCAGCCCCAGCATTTT.

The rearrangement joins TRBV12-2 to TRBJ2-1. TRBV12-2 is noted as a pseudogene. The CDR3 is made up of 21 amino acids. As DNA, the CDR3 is TGTGCAAGTCGCTTAATCAGCCTGGCCCACCCTAAGATCCTCTCCTACAATGAGCAGTTCTTC. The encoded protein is CASRLISLAHPKILSYNEQFF.

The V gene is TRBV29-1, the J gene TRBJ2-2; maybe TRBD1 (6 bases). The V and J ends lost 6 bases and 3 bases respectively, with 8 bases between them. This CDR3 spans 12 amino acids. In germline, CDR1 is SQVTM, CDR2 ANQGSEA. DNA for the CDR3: TGCAGCGTCTACAGGGACACCGGGGAGCTGTTTTTT. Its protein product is CSVYRDTGELFF.

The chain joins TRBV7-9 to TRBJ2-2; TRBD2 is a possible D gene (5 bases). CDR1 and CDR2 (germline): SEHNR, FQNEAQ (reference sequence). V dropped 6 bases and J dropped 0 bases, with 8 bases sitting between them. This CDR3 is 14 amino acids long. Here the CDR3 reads CASRSGTNTGELFF. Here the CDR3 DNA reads TGTGCCAGCAGGAGCGGTACGAACACCGGGGAGCTGTTTTTT.

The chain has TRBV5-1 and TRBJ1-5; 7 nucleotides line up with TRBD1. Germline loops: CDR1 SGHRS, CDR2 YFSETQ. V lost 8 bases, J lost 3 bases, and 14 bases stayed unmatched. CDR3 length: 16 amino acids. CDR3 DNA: TGCGCCAGTAGCCCGACAGGGATCGTTGTCAATCAGCCCCAGCATTTT. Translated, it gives CASSPTGIVVNQPQHF.

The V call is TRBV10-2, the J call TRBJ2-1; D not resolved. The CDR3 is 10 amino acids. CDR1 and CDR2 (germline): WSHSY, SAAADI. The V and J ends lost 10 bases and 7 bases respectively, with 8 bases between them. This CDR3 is CATFGNEQFF. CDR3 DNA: TGCGCCACCTTTGGGAATGAGCAGTTCTTC.

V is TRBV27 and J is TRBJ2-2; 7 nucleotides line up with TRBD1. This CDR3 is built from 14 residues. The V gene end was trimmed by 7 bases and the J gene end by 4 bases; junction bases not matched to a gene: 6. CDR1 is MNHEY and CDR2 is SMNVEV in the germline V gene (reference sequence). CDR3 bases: TGTGCCAGCATGGCAGGGGGTGCCACCGGGGAGCTGTTTTTT. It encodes CASMAGGATGELFF.

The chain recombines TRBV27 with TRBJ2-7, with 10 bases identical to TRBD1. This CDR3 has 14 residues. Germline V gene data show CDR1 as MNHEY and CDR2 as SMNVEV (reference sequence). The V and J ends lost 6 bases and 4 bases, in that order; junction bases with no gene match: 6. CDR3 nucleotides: TGTGCCAGCAGGCCGGGACAGGGGTTTTACGAGCAGTACTTC. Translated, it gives CASRPGQGFYEQYF.